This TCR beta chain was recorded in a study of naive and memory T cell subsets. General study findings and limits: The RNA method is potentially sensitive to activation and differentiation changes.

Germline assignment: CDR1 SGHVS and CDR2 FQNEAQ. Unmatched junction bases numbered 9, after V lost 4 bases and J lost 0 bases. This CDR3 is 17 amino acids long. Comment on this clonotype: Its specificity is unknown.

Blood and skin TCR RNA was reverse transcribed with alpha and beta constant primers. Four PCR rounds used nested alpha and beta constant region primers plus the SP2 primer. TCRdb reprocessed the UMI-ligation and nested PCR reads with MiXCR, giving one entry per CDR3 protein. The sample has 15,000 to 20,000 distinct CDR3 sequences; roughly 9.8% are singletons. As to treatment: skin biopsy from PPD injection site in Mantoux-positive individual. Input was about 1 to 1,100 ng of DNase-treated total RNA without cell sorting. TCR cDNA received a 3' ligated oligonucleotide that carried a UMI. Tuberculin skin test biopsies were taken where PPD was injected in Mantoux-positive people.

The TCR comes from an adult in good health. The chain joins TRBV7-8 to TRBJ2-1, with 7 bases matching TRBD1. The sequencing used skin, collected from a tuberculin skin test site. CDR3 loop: CASSSPRQGSSYNEQFF. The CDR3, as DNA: TGTGCCAGCAGCTCCCCCCGACAGGGTAGCTCCTACAATGAGCAGTTCTTC.